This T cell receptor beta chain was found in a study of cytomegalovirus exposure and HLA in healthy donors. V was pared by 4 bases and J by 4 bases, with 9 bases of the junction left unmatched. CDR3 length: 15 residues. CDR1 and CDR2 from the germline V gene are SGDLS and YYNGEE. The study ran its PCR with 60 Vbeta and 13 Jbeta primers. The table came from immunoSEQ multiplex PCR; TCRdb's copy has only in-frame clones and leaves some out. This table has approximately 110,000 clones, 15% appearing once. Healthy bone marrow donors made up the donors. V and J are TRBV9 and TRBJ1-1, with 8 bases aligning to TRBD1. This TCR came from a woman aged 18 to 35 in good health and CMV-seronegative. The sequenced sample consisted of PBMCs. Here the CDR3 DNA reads TGTGCCAGCAGCCCTCGACAGGGGAAGGCCACTGAAGCTTTCTTT. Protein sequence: CASSPRQGKATEAFF. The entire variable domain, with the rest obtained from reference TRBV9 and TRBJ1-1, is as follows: DSGVTQTPKHLITATGQRVTLRCSPRSGDLSVYWYQQSLDQGLQFLIQYYNGEERAKGNILERFSAQQFPDLHSELNLSSLELGDSALYFCASSPRQGKATEAFFGQGTRLTVV.